This TCR beta chain appears in the sequencing data of a study of technical replicates of blood from several donors. Only in-frame clones appear in the TCRdb table, and some are missing; sequencing was by immunoSEQ multiplex PCR. The repertoire has around 79,000 clones, 85% to 95% of them found once; the top ten carry under 0.3%. With 7 bases clipped from V and 4 bases from J, the junction kept 4 bases outside the gene matches. The CDR3 is 14 amino acids. In germline, CDR1 is MNHEY, CDR2 SMNVEV (reference sequence). This receptor was taken from a human donor in good health. The V and J genes are TRBV27 and TRBJ2-2, with TRBD2 matching 9 bases. Material for sequencing was T cells isolated from PBMCs. The CDR3 region is CASIAGGFTGELFF. The CDR3, as DNA: TGTGCCAGCATCGCGGGAGGGTTCACCGGGGAGCTGTTTTTT.